These 18 T cell receptor beta chains came from one sample sequenced in a study of blood T cells in healthy people across ages. It was with a sample-barcoded 5' primer and a J-beta primer mix that a second PCR of about 7 to 12 cycles was run. One entry per CDR3 protein, called by TCRdb with MiXCR from the 5' RACE reads. The table lists roughly 720,000 distinct CDR3 sequences, about 55% of them singletons. Material for sequencing was blood. The receptors stem from an elderly man in good health.

V and J are TRBV29-1 and TRBJ2-4; 7 bases align to TRBD2. The J call may be in error: the DNA end matches TRBJ2-5 better. The CDR3 extends over 13 amino acids. Germline CDR1 reads SQVTM; CDR2 reads ANQGSEA. Here the CDR3 reads CSVERLAGETQYF. CDR3 DNA: TGCAGCGTTGAGAGACTAGCCGGCGAGACCCAGTACTTC.

The chain is built from TRBV20-1 and TRBJ1-3, with a possible D match to TRBD1 (5 bases). Germline V lookup: CDR1 DFQATT, CDR2 SNEGSKA (reference sequence). The CDR3 length is 18 residues. V lost 0 bases to trimming and J lost 3 bases, with 21 bases between them. In nucleotides, the CDR3 is TGCAGTGCTAGAGATCGACGAGGGGAATGGGGGTTTGGAAACACCATATATTTT. This sequence encodes CSARDRRGEWGFGNTIYF.

This chain connects TRBV7-2 to TRBJ2-1; TRBD2 aligns across 9 bases. In germline, CDR1 is SGHTA, CDR2 FQGNSA. V shed 6 bases, J shed 8 bases, and the junction held 11 bases outside the gene matches. CDR3 length: 15 amino acids. The CDR3 DNA reads as TGTGCCAGCAGAGGATCCGGGACTAGCTGGCATGAGCAGTTCTTC. Residues: CASRGSGTSWHEQFF.

This clonotype was seen only a few times. V gene TRBV2 combines with J gene TRBJ2-3; D not certain. Germline assignment: CDR1 SNHLY and CDR2 FYNNEI. This CDR3 is built from 13 residues. The germline V and J ends were trimmed by 1 base and 8 bases, with 10 bases remaining between them. In nucleotides, the CDR3 is TGTGCCAGCAGTGAAGTCTCGATCGGTACGCAGTATTTT. Encoded protein: CASSEVSIGTQYF.

The chain recombines TRBV7-2 with TRBJ2-7, with 9 bases matching TRBD2. The CDR3 extends over 16 amino acids. CDR1 is SGHTA, CDR2 FQGNSA, per germline. V trimming: 3 bases; J trimming: 7 bases; junction bases outside the gene matches: 13. CDR3 protein: CASSFGREGSSGEQYF. For the CDR3, the DNA is TGTGCCAGCAGCTTTGGGCGGGAGGGTTCCTCTGGGGAGCAGTACTTC. The complete variable domain, with remaining parts taken from reference TRBV7-2 and TRBJ2-7, reads GAGVSQSPSNKVTEKGKDVELRCDPISGHTALYWYRQSLGQGLEFLIYFQGNSAPDKSGLPSDRFSAERTGGSVSTLTIQRTQQEDSAVYLCASSFGREGSSGEQYFGPGTRLTVT.

The V gene is TRBV5-1, the J gene TRBJ2-1, with 7 bases that match TRBD1. The J call may be incorrect, as the DNA end agrees better with TRBJ2-7. The CDR3 has 15 amino acids. The germline V gene encodes CDR1 SGHRS and CDR2 YFSETQ. DNA for the CDR3: TGCGCCAGCAGCTTAGACAGGGTCTGGTCAGGTGAGCAGTACTTC. It encodes CASSLDRVWSGEQYF.

The sample holds a few counts of this clonotype. The chain recombines TRBV5-1 with TRBJ1-1; D might be TRBD1 (6 bases). V dropped 5 bases and J dropped 3 bases, with 17 bases sitting between them. This CDR3 comprises 15 residues. Germline assignment: CDR1 SGHRS and CDR2 YFSETQ. The CDR3 region has the DNA TGCGCCAGCAGACTCATCCCACAGGGTTACACTGAAGCTTTCTTT. It yields the protein CASRLIPQGYTEAFF.

This clonotype has a handful of counts. The V call is TRBV6-2 or TRBV6-3, the J call TRBJ2-1, with D perhaps matching TRBD2 (5 bases). Germline CDR1 and CDR2: MNHEY and SVGEGT. CDR3 length: 13 residues. Trimming took 8 bases from V and 7 from J, leaving 15 bases between them. DNA of the CDR3: TGTGCCAGCGTGGACTTAGCAATGAATGAGCAGTTCTTC. Its translation is CASVDLAMNEQFF.

The chain combines TRBV24-1 with TRBJ2-5, with 11 bases matching TRBD2. The CDR3 runs to 15 residues. The J segment lost 4 bases and the V segment lost 0 bases, leaving 0 bases of the junction unmatched. Germline loops: CDR1 KGHDR, CDR2 SFDVKD. The CDR3: CATSDLTSGRETQYF. CDR3 in DNA: TGTGCCACCAGTGATTTGACTAGCGGGAGAGAGACCCAGTACTTC.

CDR3 residues: CSARDPFDYNEQFF. CDR3 coding DNA: TGCAGTGCTAGAGATCCCTTCGACTACAATGAGCAGTTCTTC. The chain has TRBV20-1 and TRBJ2-1; the D is unclear. V was cut by 0 bases and J by 3 bases, with 9 bases left in between. The germline CDR1 and CDR2 sequences are DFQATT and SNEGSKA (reference sequence). The CDR3 spans 14 residues.

The chain couples TRBV20-1 to TRBJ2-3; 8 bases agree with TRBD1. Germline lookup yields CDR1 DFQATT and CDR2 SNEGSKA (reference sequence). V trimming: 3 bases; J trimming: 3 bases; junction bases outside the gene matches: 8. The CDR3 is made up of 15 amino acids. The CDR3 DNA follows: TGCAGTGCTAGGGTTTGGACAGGGAAGACAGATACGCAGTATTTT. Translated: CSARVWTGKTDTQYF.

A few counts support this clonotype. The chain has TRBV27 and TRBJ2-6; D ambiguous. Germline CDR1 is MNHEY and CDR2 is SMNVEV (reference sequence). The CDR3 runs 15 residues. V was cut by 2 bases and J by 4 bases, with 9 bases left in between. The CDR3 protein is CASSLGPRGANVLTF. CDR3 nucleotide sequence: TGTGCCAGCAGTTTAGGACCGCGGGGGGCCAACGTCCTGACTTTC.

As regards this clonotype: A much larger clone differs from this one at a single base, so this may be a read error. The V call is TRBV2, the J call TRBJ2-1; no clear D gene. V lost 6 bases, J lost 3 bases, and 9 bases lay in between. Germline CDR1 and CDR2: SNHLY and FYNNEI. The CDR3 totals 13 residues. The CDR3 region is CASSAAVYNEQFF. The CDR3 bases are TGTGCCAGCAGCGCGGCAGTCTACAATGAGCAGTTCTTC.

The rearrangement uses TRBV6-4 and TRBJ2-3; no clear D. V dropped 5 bases and J dropped 14 bases, with 20 bases sitting between them. Germline values: CDR1 MRHNA, CDR2 SNTAGT. CDR3 length equals 13 residues. The CDR3 loop is CASSPFASGYAYF. The CDR3 bases are TGTGCCAGCAGTCCCTTCGCTTCAGGATACGCGTATTTT.

This clonotype was recorded many times. A much more abundant neighbour one base away suggests this may be a read error. The rearrangement uses TRBV3-1 and TRBJ2-3, with 9 bases aligning to TRBD2. This CDR3 is built from 15 residues. V shed 4 bases and J 14 bases; nucleotides not matched to a gene: 16. Germline V gives CDR1 LGHDT, CDR2 YNNKEL (reference sequence). The CDR3 DNA reads TGTGCCAGCAGCCCCGGAGGAGCGGGGGGCAGATACGCGTATTTT. As protein: CASSPGGAGGRYAYF.

This sequence joins TRBV6-1 and TRBJ1-4, with D unresolved. The ends were cut back, 7 bases at V and 8 bases at J, with 17 bases in the middle. From germline, CDR1 is MNHNS and CDR2 SASEGT. The CDR3 length is 14 residues. In DNA form, the CDR3 reads TGTGCCAGCAACCCGACCGTACCGCGGGAAAAACTGTTTTTT. Translated, it gives CASNPTVPREKLFF.

The V call is TRBV7-9, the J call TRBJ1-5; TRBD1 agrees at 9 bases. Germline lookup yields CDR1 SEHNR and CDR2 FQNEAQ (reference sequence). J gave up 4 bases and V 1 base, and 8 bases lay outside the gene matches. The CDR3 has 17 residues. The CDR3 region has the DNA TGTGCCAGCAGCTTAGGCCGAGGACAGGGGTTAAATCAGCCCCAGCATTTT. Protein product: CASSLGRGQGLNQPQHF.

This clonotype came up once. J is TRBJ2-2 and V is TRBV24-1; D unclear. Trimming left V 3 bases short and J 6 bases short, with 13 bases between. Germline V gene sequence: CDR1 KGHDR, CDR2 SFDVKD. This CDR3 has 15 residues. The CDR3 here is CATSDLPVGSGELFF. CDR3 in DNA: TGTGCCACCAGTGATCTCCCAGTGGGGTCCGGGGAGCTGTTTTTT.